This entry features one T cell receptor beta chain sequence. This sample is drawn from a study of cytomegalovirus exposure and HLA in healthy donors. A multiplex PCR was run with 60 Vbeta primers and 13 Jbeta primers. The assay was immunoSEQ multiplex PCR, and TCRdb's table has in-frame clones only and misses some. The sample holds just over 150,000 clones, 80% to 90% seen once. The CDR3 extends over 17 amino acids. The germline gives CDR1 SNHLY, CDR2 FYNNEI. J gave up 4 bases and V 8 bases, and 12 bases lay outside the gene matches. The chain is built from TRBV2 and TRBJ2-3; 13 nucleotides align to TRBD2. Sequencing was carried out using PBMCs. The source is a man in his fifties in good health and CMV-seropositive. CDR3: CASPPGLAGPAADTQYF. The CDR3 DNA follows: TGTGCCAGCCCACCGGGACTAGCGGGGCCAGCCGCAGATACGCAGTATTTT.